This T cell receptor beta chain was sequenced during a study of beta chain features in type 1 diabetes. Overall study results and limits: Moderate yet significant TCRB CDR3 shortening was seen in Type 1 diabetes patients in all four CD4+ subsets. Short templates might get an advantage during PCR, and this would be equal in patients and controls.

The entirety of the isolated RNA underwent reverse transcription, so expressed TCRB transcripts were sequenced. The method was immunoSEQ multiplex PCR; TCRdb's version includes in-frame clones alone and lacks a portion of them. The table has 500,000 to 800,000 clones, 9.5% to 15% seen once. There are a few counts of this clone. Its matching antigen is unknown. Trimming stripped 3 bases from V and 6 bases from J, with 15 bases between. The germline V gene has CDR1 SGHTA and CDR2 FQGTGA. This CDR3 contains 15 residues. The sequence was collected from a man younger than 45 with type 1 diabetes. The chain has TRBV7-3 and TRBJ2-1, with D hard to call. The sequenced sample consisted of naive CD4+ T cells from blood. CDR3 DNA: TGTGCCAGCAGCTTGGACGGCGCCAGCCCCAATGAGCAGTTCTTC. This codes for CASSLDGASPNEQFF.